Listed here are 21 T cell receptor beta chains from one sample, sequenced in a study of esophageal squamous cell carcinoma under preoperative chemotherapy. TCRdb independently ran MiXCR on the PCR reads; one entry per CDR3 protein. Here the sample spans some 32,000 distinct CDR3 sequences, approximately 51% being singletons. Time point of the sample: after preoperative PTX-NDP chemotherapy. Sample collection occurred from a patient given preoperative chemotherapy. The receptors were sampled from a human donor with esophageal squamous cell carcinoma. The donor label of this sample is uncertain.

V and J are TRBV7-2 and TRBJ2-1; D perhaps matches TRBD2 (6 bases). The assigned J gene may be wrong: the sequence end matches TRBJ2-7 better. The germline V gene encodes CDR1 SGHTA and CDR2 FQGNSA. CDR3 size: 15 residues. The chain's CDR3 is CASSPVAVPYYEQYF. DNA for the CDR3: TGTGCCAGCAGCCCGGTAGCGGTGCCATACTACGAGCAGTACTTC.

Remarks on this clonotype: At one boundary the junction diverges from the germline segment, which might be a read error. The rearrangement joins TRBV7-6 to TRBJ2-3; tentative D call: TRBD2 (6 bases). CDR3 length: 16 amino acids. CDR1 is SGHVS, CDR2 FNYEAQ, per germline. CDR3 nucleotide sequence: TGTGCCAGCAGCGTCTCGGGGGTGGGAGCCAAAGACACGCAGTATTTC. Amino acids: CASSVSGVGAKDTQYF.

The CDR3 DNA follows: TGTGCCAGCAGTAAGGGATTTTCCGAGCAGTACTTC. It is translated as CASSKGFSEQYF. This chain links TRBV12-3 or TRBV12-4 with TRBJ2-7; no clear D. This CDR3 has 12 amino acids. V dropped 5 bases and J dropped 6 bases, with 11 bases sitting between them.

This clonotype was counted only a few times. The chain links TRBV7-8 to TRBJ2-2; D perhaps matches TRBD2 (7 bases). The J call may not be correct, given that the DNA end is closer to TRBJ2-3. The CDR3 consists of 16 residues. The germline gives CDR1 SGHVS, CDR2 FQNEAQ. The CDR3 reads CASSRLGGASTEEQYF. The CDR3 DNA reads TGTGCCAGCAGCCGCCTAGGGGGGGCAAGCACCGAGGAGCAGTATTTT.

In DNA form, the CDR3 reads TGTGCCAGCGGATTAGCGGCGTTGAACACAGAGGCGCTGTTTTTT. It translates to CASGLAALNTEALFF. V gene TRBV7-2 combines with J gene TRBJ2-2; TRBD2 might be the D (6 bases). Trimming pared 8 bases from V and 13 bases from J, leaving 26 bases between. The CDR3 loop spans 15 amino acids. CDR1 and CDR2 (germline): SGHTA, FQGNSA.

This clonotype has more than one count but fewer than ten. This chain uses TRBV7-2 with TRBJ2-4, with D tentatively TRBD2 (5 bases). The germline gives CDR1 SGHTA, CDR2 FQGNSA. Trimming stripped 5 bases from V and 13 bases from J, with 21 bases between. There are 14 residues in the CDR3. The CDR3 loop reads CASSPGLAKNTQYF. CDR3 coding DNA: TGTGCCAGCAGCCCCGGCCTAGCCAAAAACACCCAGTACTTC.

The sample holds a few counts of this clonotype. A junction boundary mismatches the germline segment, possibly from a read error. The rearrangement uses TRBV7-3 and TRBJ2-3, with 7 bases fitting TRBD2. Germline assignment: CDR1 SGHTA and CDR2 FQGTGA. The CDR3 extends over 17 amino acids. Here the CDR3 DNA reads TGTGCCAGCAGCGTGGGGCTGGGGGGGGGGGACGGAGATACGCAGTATTTC. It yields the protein CASSVGLGGGDGDTQYF.

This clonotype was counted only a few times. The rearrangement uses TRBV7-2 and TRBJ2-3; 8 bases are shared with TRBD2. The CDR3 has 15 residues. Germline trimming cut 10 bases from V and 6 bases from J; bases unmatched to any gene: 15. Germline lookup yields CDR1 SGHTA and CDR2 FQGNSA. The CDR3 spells CANSQRVGGGDTQYF. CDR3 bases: TGTGCCAACTCACAAAGGGTCGGCGGGGGGGATACGCAGTATTTT.

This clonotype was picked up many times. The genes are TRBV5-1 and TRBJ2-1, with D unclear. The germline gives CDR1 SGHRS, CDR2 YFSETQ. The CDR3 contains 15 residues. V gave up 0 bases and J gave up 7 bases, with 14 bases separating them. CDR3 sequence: CASSLEGDPENEQFF. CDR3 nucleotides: TGCGCCAGCAGCTTGGAAGGCGACCCTGAGAATGAGCAGTTCTTC.

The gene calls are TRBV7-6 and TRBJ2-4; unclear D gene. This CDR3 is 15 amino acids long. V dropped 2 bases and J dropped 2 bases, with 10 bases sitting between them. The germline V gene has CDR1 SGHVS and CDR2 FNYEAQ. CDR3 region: CASSLSVDSKNIQYF. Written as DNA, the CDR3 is TGTGCCAGCAGCTTATCTGTGGATTCCAAAAACATTCAGTACTTC.

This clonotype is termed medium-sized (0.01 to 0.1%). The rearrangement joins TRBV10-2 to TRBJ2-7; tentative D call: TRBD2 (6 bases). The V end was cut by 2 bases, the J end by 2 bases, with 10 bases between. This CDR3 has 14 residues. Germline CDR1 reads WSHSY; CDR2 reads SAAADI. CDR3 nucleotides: TGCGCCAGCAGTGAGAGGAGGGACCCCTACGAGCAGTACTTC. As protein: CASSERRDPYEQYF.

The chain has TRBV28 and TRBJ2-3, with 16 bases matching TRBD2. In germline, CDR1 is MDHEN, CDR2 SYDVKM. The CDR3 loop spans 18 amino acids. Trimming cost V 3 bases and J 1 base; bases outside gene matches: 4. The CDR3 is CASSFWGLAGGGTDTQYF. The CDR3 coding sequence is TGTGCCAGCAGTTTTTGGGGACTAGCGGGGGGGGGCACAGATACGCAGTATTTT.

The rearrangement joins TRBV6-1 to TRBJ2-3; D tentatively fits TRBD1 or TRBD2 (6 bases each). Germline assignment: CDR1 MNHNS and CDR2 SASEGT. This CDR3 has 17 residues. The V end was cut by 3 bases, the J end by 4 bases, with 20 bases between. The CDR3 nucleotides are TGTGCCAGCAGTGAGGGCCTAGGGGGGCGGCAGCCAGATACGCAGTATTTT. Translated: CASSEGLGGRQPDTQYF.

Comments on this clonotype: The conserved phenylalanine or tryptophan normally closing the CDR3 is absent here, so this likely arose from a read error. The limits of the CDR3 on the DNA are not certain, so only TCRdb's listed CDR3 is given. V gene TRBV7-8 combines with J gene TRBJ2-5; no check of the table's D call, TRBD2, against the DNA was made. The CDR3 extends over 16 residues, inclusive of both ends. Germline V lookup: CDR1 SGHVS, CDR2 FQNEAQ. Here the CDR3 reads CASSPRLAGAPKTRLS.

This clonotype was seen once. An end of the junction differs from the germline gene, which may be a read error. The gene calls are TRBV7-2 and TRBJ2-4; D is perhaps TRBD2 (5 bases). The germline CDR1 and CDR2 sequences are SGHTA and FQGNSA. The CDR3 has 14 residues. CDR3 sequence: CAGSAGRAKNIQYF. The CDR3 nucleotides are TGTGCGGGGAGCGCGGGTCGTGCCAAAAACATCCAGTACTTC.

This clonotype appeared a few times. The DNA for the CDR3 is TGTGCCAGTAGTGGGACTAGCGGCTACGAGCAGTACTTC. Residues: CASSGTSGYEQYF. The chain has TRBV19 and TRBJ2-1; 11 positions agree with TRBD2. The J call may be incorrect, as the DNA end agrees better with TRBJ2-7. CDR3 size: 13 residues. CDR1 and CDR2 from the germline V gene are LNHDA and SQIVND (reference sequence).

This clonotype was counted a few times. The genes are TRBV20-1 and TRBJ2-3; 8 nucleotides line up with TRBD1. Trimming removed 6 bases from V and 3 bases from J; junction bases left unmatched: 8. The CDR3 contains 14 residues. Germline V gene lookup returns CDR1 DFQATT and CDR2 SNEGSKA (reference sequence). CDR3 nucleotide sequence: TGCAGTGCGAACGGACAGGGTGTTACAGATACGCAGTATTTT. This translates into CSANGQGVTDTQYF.

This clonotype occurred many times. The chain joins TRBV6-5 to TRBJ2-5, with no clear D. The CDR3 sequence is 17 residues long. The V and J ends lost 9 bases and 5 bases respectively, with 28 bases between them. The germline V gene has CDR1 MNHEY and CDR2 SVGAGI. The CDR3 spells CASTISSGLLGTETQYF. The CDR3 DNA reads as TGTGCCAGTACCATTAGTAGTGGCTTATTGGGTACGGAGACCCAGTACTTC.

The CDR3 loop reads CASRMGLAAYEQYF. CDR3 nucleotides: TGTGCCAGCAGAATGGGACTAGCGGCCTACGAGCAGTACTTC. The genes are TRBV7-2 and TRBJ2-1; the match to TRBD2 covers 11 bases. The end of the DNA fits TRBJ2-7 better, so the J call may be wrong. This CDR3 has 14 residues. Germline assignment: CDR1 SGHTA and CDR2 FQGNSA.

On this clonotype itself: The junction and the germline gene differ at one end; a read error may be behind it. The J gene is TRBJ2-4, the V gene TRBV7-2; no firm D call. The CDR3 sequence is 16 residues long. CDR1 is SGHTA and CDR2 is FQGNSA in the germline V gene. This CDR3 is CASSRRHPGAKNTQYF. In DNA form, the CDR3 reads TGTGCCAGCAGCAGGCGACACCCCGGAGCCAAAAATACTCAGTATTTC.

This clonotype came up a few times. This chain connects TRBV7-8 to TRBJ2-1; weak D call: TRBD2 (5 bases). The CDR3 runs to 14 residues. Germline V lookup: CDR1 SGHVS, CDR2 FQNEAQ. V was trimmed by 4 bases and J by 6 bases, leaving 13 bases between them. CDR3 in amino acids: CASSSTSAANEQFF. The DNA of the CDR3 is TGTGCCAGCAGCTCAACTAGTGCGGCCAATGAGCAGTTCTTC.